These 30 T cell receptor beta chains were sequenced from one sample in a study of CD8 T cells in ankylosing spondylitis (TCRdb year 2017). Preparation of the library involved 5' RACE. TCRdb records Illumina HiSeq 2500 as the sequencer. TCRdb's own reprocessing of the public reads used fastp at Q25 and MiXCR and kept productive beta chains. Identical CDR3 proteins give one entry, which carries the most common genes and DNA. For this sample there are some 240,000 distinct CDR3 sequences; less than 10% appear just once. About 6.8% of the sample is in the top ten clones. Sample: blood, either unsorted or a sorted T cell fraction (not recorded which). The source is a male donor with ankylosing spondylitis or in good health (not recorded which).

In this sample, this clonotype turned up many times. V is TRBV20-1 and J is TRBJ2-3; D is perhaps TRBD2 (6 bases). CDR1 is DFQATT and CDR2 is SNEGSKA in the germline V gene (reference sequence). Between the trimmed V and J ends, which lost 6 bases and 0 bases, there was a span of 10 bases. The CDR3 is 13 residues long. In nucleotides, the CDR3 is TGCAGTGCCCTGGGGGGTAGCACAGATACGCAGTATTTT. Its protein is CSALGGSTDTQYF.

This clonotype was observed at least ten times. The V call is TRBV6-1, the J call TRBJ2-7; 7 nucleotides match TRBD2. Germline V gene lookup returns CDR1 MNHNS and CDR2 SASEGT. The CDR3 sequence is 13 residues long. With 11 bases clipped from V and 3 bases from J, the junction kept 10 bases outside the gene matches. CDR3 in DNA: TGTGCCTCTCGGGGGGAAATTGGCTACGAGCAGTACTTC. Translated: CASRGEIGYEQYF.

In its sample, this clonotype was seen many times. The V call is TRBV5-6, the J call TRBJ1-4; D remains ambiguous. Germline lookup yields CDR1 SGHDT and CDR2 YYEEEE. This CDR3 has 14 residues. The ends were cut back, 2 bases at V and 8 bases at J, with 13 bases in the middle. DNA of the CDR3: TGTGCCAGCAGCTTAGGACGCTTAGGGGAAAAACTGTTTTTT. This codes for CASSLGRLGEKLFF.

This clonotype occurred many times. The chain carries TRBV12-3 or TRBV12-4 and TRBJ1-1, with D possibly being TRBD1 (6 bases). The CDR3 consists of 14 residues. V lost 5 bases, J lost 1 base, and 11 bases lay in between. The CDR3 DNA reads TGTGCCAGCAGTCCAACGGGACAGAACACTGAAGCTTTCTTT. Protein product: CASSPTGQNTEAFF.

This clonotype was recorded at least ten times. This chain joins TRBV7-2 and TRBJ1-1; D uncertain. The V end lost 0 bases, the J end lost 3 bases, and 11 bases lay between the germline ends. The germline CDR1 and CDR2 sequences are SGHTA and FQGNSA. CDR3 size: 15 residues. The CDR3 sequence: CASSLAGGLDTEAFF. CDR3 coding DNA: TGTGCCAGCAGCTTAGCCGGAGGGCTGGACACTGAAGCTTTCTTT.

The CDR3 region has the DNA TGCAGTGCCCGGGGCACTAGGGGCCATAACTATGGCTACACCTTC. Translating gives CSARGTRGHNYGYTF. V is TRBV20-1 and J is TRBJ1-2, with D tentatively TRBD1 (5 bases). The CDR3 runs 15 residues. Trimming took off 6 bases at V and 1 base at J, with 18 bases between the two ends. Germline V gene data show CDR1 as DFQATT and CDR2 as SNEGSKA (reference sequence).

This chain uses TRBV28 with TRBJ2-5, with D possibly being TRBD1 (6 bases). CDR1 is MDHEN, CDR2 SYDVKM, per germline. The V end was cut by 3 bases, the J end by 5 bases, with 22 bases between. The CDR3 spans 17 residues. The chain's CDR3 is CASSFGPQGKFTETQYF. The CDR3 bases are TGTGCCAGCAGTTTCGGGCCACAGGGAAAGTTTACGGAGACCCAGTACTTC.

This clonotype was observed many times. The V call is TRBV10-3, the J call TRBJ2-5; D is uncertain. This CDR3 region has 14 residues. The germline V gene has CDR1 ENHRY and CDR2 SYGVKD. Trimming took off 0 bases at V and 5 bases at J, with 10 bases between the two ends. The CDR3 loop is CAISESNVLETQYF. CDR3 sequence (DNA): TGTGCCATCAGTGAGTCGAATGTCCTGGAGACCCAGTACTTC.

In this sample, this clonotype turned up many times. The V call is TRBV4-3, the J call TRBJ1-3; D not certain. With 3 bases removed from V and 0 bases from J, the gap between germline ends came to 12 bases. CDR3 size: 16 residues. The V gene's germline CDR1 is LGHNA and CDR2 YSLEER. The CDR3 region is CASSQGTAFSGNTIYF. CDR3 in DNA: TGCGCCAGCAGCCAGGGTACAGCCTTCTCTGGAAACACCATATATTTT.

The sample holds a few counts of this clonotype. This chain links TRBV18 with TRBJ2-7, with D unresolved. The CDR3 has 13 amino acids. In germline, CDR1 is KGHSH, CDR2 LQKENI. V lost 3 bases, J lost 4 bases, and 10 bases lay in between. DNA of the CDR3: TGTGCCAGCTCACCCGGCGACATGTACGAGCAGTACTTC. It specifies CASSPGDMYEQYF. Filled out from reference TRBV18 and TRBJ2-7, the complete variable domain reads NAGVMQNPRHLVRRRGQEARLRCSPMKGHSHVYWYRQLPEEGLKFMVYLQKENIIDESGMPKERFSAEFPKEGPSILRIQQVVRGDSAAYFCASSPGDMYEQYFGPGTRLTVT.

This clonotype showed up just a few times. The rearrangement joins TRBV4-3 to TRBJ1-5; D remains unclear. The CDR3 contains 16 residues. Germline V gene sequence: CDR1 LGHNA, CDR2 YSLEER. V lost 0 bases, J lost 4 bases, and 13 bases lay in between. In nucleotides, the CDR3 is TGCGCCAGCAGCCAAGATAGGGCAGGATTTAATCAGCCCCAGCATTTT. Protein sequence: CASSQDRAGFNQPQHF.

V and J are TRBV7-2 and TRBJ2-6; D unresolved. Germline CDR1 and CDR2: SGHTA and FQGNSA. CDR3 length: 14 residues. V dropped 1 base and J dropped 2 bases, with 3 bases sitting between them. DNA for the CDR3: TGTGCCAGCAGCTTAGGACCTGGGGCCAACGTCCTGACTTTC. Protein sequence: CASSLGPGANVLTF.

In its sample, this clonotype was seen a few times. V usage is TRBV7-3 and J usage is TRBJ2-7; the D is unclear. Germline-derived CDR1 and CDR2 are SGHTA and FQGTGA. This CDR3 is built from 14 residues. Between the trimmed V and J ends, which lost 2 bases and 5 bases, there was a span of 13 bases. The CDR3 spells CASSLAASTNEQYF. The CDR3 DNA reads TGTGCCAGCAGCTTAGCTGCGAGCACCAACGAGCAGTACTTC.

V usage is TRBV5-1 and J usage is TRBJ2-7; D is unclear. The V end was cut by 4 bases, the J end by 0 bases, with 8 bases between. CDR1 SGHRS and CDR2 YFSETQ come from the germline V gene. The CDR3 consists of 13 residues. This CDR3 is CASSGRSSYEQYF. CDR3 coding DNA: TGCGCCAGCAGCGGGCGGAGCTCCTACGAGCAGTACTTC.

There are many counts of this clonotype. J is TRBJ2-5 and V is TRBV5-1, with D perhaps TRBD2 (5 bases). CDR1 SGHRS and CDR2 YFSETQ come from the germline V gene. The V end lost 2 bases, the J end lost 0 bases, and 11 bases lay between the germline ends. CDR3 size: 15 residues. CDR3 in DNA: TGCGCCAGCAGCTTAAGTTCGGGGAACCAAGAGACCCAGTACTTC. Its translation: CASSLSSGNQETQYF.

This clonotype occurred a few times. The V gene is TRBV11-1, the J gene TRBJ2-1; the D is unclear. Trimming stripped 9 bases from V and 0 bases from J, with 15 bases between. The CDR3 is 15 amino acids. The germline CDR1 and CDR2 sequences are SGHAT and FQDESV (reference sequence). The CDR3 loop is CASSPGFSSYNEQFF. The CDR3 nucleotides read TGTGCCAGTTCCCCCGGGTTCAGCTCCTACAATGAGCAGTTCTTC.

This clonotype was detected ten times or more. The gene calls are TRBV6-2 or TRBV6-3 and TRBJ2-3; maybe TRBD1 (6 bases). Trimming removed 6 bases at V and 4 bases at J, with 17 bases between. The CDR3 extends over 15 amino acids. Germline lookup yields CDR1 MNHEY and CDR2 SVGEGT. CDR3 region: CASSLGQYSSDTQYF. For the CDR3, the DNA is TGTGCCAGCAGCCTGGGACAATATTCGTCAGATACGCAGTATTTT.

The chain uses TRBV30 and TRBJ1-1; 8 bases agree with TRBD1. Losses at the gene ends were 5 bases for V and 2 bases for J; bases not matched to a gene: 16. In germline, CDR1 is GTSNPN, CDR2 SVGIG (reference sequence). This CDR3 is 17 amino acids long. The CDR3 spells CAWDGAGGRWENTEAFF. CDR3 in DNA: TGTGCCTGGGACGGGGCAGGGGGCCGCTGGGAAAACACTGAAGCTTTCTTT. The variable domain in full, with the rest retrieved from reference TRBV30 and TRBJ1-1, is SQTIHQWPATLVQPVGSPLSLECTVEGTSNPNLYWYRQAAGRGLQLLFYSVGIGQISSEVPQNLSASRPQDRQFILSSKKLLLSDSGFYLCAWDGAGGRWENTEAFFGQGTRLTVV.

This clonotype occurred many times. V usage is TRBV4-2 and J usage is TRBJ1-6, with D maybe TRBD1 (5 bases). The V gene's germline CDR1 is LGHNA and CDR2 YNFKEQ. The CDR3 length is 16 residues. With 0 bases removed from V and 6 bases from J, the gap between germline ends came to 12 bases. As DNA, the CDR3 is TGTGCCAGCAGCCAAGAAGGGAACGGGGGTAATTCACCCCTCCACTTT. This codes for CASSQEGNGGNSPLHF.

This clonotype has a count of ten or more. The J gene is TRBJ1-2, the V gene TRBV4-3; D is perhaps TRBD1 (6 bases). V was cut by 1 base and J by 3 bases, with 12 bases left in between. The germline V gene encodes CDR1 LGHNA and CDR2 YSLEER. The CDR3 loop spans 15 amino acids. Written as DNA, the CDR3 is TGCGCCAGCAGCCAAGTGGGAGGGGGGCACTATGGCTACACCTTC. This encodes CASSQVGGGHYGYTF.

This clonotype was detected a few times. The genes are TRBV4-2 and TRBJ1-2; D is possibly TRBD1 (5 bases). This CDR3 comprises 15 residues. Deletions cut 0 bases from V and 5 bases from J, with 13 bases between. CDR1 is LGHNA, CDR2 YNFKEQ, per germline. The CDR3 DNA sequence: TGTGCCAGCAGCCAAGATTGGAGGGGCATATATGGCTACACCTTC. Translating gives CASSQDWRGIYGYTF.

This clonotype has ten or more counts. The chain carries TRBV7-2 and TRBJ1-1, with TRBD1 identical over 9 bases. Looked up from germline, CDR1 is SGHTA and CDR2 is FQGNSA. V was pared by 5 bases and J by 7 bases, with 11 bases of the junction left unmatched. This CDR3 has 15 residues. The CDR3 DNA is TGTGCCAGCAGCCCGAGGACAGGGGAGATACTTGAAGCTTTCTTT. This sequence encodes CASSPRTGEILEAFF. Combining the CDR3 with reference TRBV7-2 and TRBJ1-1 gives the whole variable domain GAGVSQSPSNKVTEKGKDVELRCDPISGHTALYWYRQSLGQGLEFLIYFQGNSAPDKSGLPSDRFSAERTGGSVSTLTIQRTQQEDSAVYLCASSPRTGEILEAFFGQGTRLTVV.

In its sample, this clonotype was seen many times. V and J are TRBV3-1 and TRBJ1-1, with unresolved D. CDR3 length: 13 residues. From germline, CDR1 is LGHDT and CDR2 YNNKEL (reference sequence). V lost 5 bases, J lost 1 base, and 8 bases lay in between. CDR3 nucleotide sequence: TGTGCCAGCAGCACTGCAGGGAACACTGAAGCTTTCTTT. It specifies CASSTAGNTEAFF.

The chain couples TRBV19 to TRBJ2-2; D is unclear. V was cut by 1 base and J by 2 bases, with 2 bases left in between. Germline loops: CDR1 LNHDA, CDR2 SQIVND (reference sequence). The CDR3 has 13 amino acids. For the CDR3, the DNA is TGTGCCAGTAGTATAGCAAACACCGGGGAGCTGTTTTTT. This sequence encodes CASSIANTGELFF.

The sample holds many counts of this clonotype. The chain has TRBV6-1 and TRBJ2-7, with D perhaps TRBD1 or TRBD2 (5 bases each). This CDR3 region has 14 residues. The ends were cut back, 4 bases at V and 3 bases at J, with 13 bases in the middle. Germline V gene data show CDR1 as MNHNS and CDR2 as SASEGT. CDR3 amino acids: CASSADRLNYEQYF. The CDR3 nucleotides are TGTGCCAGCAGTGCAGACAGACTAAACTACGAGCAGTACTTC.

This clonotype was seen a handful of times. DNA for the CDR3: TGCGCCAGCAGCTTGGGGTCAACTAATGAAAAACTGTTTTTT. Residues: CASSLGSTNEKLFF. J is TRBJ1-4 and V is TRBV5-1; D is uncertain. V was trimmed by 0 bases and J by 0 bases, leaving 3 bases between them. The CDR3 runs to 14 residues. The germline CDR1 and CDR2 sequences are SGHRS and YFSETQ.

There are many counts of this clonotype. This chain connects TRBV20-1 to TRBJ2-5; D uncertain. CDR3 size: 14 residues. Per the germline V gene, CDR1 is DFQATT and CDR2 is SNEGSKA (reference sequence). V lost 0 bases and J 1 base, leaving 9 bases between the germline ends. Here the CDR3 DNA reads TGCAGTGCTAGAGATGGAGCAGCCCAAGAGACCCAGTACTTC. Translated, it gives CSARDGAAQETQYF.

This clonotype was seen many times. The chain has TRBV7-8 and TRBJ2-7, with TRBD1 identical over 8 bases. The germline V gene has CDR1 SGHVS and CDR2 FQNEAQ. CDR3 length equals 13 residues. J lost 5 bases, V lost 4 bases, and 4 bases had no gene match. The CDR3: CASSSGQGNEQYF. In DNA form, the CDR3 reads TGTGCCAGCAGCTCCGGACAGGGTAACGAGCAGTACTTC.

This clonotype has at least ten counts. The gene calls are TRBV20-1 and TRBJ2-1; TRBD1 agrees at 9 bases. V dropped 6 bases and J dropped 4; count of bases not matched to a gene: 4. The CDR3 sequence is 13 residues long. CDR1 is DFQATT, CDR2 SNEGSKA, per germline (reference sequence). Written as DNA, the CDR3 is TGCAGTGCCGCGGACAGGGGTTACAATGAGCAGTTCTTC. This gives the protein CSAADRGYNEQFF.

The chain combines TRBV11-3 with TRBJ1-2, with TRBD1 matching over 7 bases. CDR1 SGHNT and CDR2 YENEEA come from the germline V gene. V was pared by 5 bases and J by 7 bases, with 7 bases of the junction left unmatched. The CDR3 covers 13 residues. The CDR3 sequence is CASSRRGGFGYTF. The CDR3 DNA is TGTGCCAGCAGCCGAAGAGGGGGCTTTGGCTACACCTTC.